Listed below are T cell receptor beta chains from one sample, sequenced in a study of blood T cell repertoires in COVID-19. The table came from immunoSEQ multiplex PCR; TCRdb's copy has only in-frame clones and leaves some out. The sample has around 150,000 clones, 85% to 90% seen once. Sequenced input: peripheral blood. The source of these receptors is a man aged 18 to 30 with acute or convalescent COVID-19. Each CDR3 is given with its conserved first and last residue. Each record gives: D gene, clone size, V gene, J gene, CDR3 DNA, CDR3 protein. The D gene is left open where the match is weak. Rows may omit the clone size; those that give it use once, few, many or a size class.

-,few,TRBV4-1,TRBJ1-6,TGCGCCAGCAGCCAAGTGAAACAGGGCGGAAATTCACCCCTCCACTTT,CASSQVKQGGNSPLHF
-,-,TRBV6-5,TRBJ1-1,TGTGCCAGCAGTTACCTGGGGCGGTACACTGAAGCTTTCTTT,CASSYLGRYTEAFF
TRBD1,-,TRBV5-1,TRBJ1-5,TGCGCCAGCAGCGTAGGGACAGAAAATCAGCCCCAGCATTTT,CASSVGTENQPQHF
TRBD1,-,TRBV4-1,TRBJ1-1,TGCGCCAGCAGCCAAGAGGGACAGGGAACAGCTTTCTTT,CASSQEGQGTAFF
-,-,TRBV7-2,TRBJ2-7,TGTGCCAGCAGCTTCGATCTGGGGCACTCCTACGAGCAGTACTTC,CASSFDLGHSYEQYF
-,-,TRBV28,TRBJ2-2,TGTGCCAGCAGTTTGAGCTCCGGGGAGCTGTTTTTT,CASSLSSGELFF
TRBD1,few,TRBV18,TRBJ1-3,TGTGCCAGCTCGCCCTGGACAGGGGAGGGAAACACCATATATTTT,CASSPWTGEGNTIYF
TRBD1,-,TRBV30,TRBJ1-2,TGTGCCTGGAGTGCCCGTTACAGGGGGACTAACTATGGCTACACCTTC,CAWSARYRGTNYGYTF
-,-,TRBV3-1/TRBV3-2,TRBJ1-3,TGTGCCAGCAGCCAAGATCCCCGGACAGCTGGAAACACCATATATTTT,CASSQDPRTAGNTIYF
-,few,TRBV20-1,TRBJ2-1,TGCAGTGCGCGTTACAATGAGCAGTTCTTC,CSARYNEQFF
-,-,TRBV19,TRBJ1-1,TGTGCCAGTAGAACTCAGGCGGCGGGCACTGAAGCTTTCTTT,CASRTQAAGTEAFF
TRBD1,-,TRBV5-1,TRBJ1-2,TGCGCCAGCAGCTTGAGGCCGGCAGGGGGCCTGAACTATGGCTACACCTTC,CASSLRPAGGLNYGYTF
TRBD2,-,TRBV30,TRBJ2-3,TGTGCCTGGAACGCACTAGCGGGGGGCGCAGATACGCAGTATTTT,CAWNALAGGADTQYF
-,-,TRBV2,TRBJ1-5,TGTGCCAGCAAGGGGGGGCCAAGCAATCAGCCCCAGCATTTT,CASKGGPSNQPQHF
TRBD2,-,TRBV7-2,TRBJ2-6,TGTGCCAGCAGCTTAACTAGCGGGGGGTCTGGGGCCAACGTCCTGACTTTC,CASSLTSGGSGANVLTF
-,-,TRBV7-9,TRBJ2-7,TGTGCCAGCAGCTCCCTTGACAGCTCCTACGAGCAGTACTTC,CASSSLDSSYEQYF
TRBD1,-,TRBV5-8,TRBJ1-1,TGTGCCAGCAGCTTGGACAGGGGAAACACTGAAGCTTTCTTT,CASSLDRGNTEAFF
TRBD1,-,TRBV5-5,TRBJ1-5,TGTGCCAGCAGCTTGACAGGGGGCCAGAATCAGCCCCAGCATTTT,CASSLTGGQNQPQHF
TRBD1,-,TRBV19,TRBJ2-5,TGTGCCAGTAGTAGCAGAGGGGGCGAGGAGACCCAGTACTTC,CASSSRGGEETQYF
-,-,TRBV19,TRBJ1-5,TGTGCCAGTAGTTTACAGGGCCCGCATCAGCCCCAGCATTTT,CASSLQGPHQPQHF
-,-,TRBV6-2/TRBV6-3,TRBJ1-5,TGTGCCAGCAGCTTCCTCGGTTATAGCAATCAGCCCCAGCATTTT,CASSFLGYSNQPQHF
TRBD1,-,TRBV19,TRBJ1-3,TGTGCCAGTAGCCCGACAGGGACTGGAAACACCATATATTTT,CASSPTGTGNTIYF
-,-,TRBV11-2,TRBJ1-1,TGTGCCAGCAGCGTTGCCGTGGAGGCTTTCTTT,CASSVAVEAFF
TRBD1,-,TRBV6-5,TRBJ1-1,TGTGCCAGCAGTCAGGGGGGTTCTACTGAAGCTTTCTTT,CASSQGGSTEAFF
-,-,TRBV4-1,TRBJ2-1,TGCGCCAGCAGCTTCGACAGTGACAATGAGCAGTTCTTC,CASSFDSDNEQFF
-,-,TRBV5-1,TRBJ1-1,TGCGCCAGCAGCTTGGATGCGGGGAGAGCTGAAGCTTTCTTT,CASSLDAGRAEAFF
-,-,TRBV18,TRBJ1-3,TGTGCCAGCTCACCAACGACAGGTACTGGAAACACCATATATTTT,CASSPTTGTGNTIYF